The T cell receptor beta chain described here comes from a study of brain T cells in children with intractable seizures. General observations from the study: Pre- and post-surgery blood differed in depth, so pre-surgery absences may be undersampling. Patients' HCMV serostatus was unknown; virus specificity rests on CDR3 similarity alone.

Remarks on this clone: The antigen is not known.

The CDR3 runs to 15 residues. Germline CDR1 is GTSNPN and CDR2 is SVGIG (reference sequence). V was shortened by 2 bases and J by 3 bases, with 13 bases between the two germline ends. Stated time point: blood from clinic visit 5 months post-surgery; TSC patient then seizure free. Surgery cases with the highest brain T cell transcript signatures were chosen for sequencing. At least one anti-epileptic drug was given before surgery. Using immunoSEQ multiplex PCR, the repertoire was profiled, and TCRdb retains in-frame clones only, with some absent. The data contain around 340,000 clones, 93% of them singletons.

The receptor's source is a boy under two years old with tuberous sclerosis and intractable seizures. The rearrangement joins TRBV30 to TRBJ2-2; unclear D gene. The source was peripheral blood, collected roughly 5 months after surgery. CDR3 DNA: TGTGCCTGGAGTCCCCGAGCGTGGGACACCGGGGAGCTGTTTTTT. Its translation is CAWSPRAWDTGELFF.